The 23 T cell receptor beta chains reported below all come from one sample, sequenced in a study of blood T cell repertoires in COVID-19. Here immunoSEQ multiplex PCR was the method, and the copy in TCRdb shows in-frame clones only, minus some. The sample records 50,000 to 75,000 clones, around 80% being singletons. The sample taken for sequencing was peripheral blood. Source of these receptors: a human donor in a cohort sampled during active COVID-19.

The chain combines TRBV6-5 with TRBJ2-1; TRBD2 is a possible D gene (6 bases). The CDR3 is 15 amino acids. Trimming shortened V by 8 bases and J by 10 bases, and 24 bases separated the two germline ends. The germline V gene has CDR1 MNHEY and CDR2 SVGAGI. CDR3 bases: TGTGCCAGCGTCCGCCAAAACGGCGGGGCGGGGGAGCAGTTCTTC. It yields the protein CASVRQNGGAGEQFF.

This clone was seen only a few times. CDR3 in amino acids: CASRRGQGAENEQYF. The CDR3 DNA reads TGTGCCAGTAGACGGGGACAGGGGGCGGAAAACGAGCAGTACTTC. The genes are TRBV19 and TRBJ2-7; 12 bases are shared with TRBD1. The V gene end was trimmed by 6 bases and the J gene end by 5 bases; junction bases not matched to a gene: 8. CDR1 and CDR2 (germline): LNHDA, SQIVND (reference sequence). The length of the CDR3 is 15 residues.

CDR3 nucleotides: TGTGCCAGCAGCTTAGATCGGTGGAGCTACGAGCAGTACTTC. Its protein is CASSLDRWSYEQYF. This rearrangement joins TRBV11-2 to TRBJ2-7; D unclear. The CDR3 runs to 14 residues. Trimming removed 0 bases at V and 3 bases at J, with 9 bases between. Germline V CDR1 and CDR2: SGHAT, FQNNGV.

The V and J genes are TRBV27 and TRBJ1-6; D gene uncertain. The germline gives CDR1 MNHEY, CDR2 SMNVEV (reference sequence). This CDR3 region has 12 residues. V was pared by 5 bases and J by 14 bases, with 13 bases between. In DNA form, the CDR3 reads TGTGCCAGCAGTCCCAATCTTCGGGCCCTCCACTTT. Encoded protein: CASSPNLRALHF.

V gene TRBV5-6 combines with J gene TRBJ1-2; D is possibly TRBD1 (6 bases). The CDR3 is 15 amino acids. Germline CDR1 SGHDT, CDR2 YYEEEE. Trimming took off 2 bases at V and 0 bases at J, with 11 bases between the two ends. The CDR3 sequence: CASSLPGEANYGYTF. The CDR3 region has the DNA TGTGCCAGCAGCTTACCAGGGGAAGCTAACTATGGCTACACCTTC.

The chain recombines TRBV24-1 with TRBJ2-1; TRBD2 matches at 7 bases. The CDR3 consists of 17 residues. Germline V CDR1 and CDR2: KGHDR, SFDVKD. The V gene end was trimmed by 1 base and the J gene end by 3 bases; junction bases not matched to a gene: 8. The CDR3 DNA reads TGTGCCACCAGTGATTTAAAGGCAGCGGGGAGCTACAATGAGCAGTTCTTC. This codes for CATSDLKAAGSYNEQFF.

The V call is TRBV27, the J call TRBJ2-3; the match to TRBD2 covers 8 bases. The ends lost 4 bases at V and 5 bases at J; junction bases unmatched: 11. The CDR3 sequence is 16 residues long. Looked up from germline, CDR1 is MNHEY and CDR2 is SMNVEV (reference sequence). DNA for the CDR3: TGTGCCAGCAGTTCGAAGCGGGGGCGCGGGGAAGATACGCAGTATTTT. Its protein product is CASSSKRGRGEDTQYF.

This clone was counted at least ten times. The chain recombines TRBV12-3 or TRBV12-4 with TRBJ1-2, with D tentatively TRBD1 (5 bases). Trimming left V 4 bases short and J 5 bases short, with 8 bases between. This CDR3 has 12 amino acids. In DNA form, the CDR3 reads TGTGCCAGCAGTTGGGGGGGGTATGGCTACACCTTC. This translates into CASSWGGYGYTF.

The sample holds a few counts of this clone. CDR3 nucleotide sequence: TGTGCCAGCAGCCGTTTAAGCACAGATACGCAGTATTTT. As protein: CASSRLSTDTQYF. The chain couples TRBV3-1 (or the pseudogene TRBV3-2) to TRBJ2-3; the D is unclear. The germline V and J ends were trimmed by 4 bases and 0 bases, with 5 bases remaining between them. From germline, CDR1 is LGHDT and CDR2 YNNKEL (reference sequence). CDR3 size: 13 residues.

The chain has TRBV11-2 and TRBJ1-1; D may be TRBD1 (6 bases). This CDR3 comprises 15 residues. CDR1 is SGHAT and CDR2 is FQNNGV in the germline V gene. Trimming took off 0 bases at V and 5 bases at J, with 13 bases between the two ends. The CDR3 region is CASSLETGRSTEAFF. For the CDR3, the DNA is TGTGCCAGCAGCTTAGAGACAGGCCGCTCTACTGAAGCTTTCTTT.

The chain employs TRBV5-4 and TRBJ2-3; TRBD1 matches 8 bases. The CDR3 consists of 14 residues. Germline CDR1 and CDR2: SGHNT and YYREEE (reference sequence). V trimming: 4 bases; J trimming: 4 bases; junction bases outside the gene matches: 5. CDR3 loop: CASSPDRVADTQYF. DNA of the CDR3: TGTGCCAGCAGCCCGGACAGGGTTGCAGATACGCAGTATTTT.

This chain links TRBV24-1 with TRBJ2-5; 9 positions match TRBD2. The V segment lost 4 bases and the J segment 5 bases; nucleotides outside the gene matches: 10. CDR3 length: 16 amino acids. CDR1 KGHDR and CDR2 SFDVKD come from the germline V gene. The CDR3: CATSDRGGGALETQYF. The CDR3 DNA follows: TGTGCCACCAGTGACAGAGGCGGGGGGGCCCTTGAGACCCAGTACTTC.

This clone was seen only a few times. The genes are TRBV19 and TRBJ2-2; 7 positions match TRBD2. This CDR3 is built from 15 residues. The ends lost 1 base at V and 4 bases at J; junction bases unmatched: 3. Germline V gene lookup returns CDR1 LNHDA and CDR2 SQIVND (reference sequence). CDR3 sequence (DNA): TGTGCCAGTAGTATAGCGGGGGGATTCACCGGGGAGCTGTTTTTT. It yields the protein CASSIAGGFTGELFF. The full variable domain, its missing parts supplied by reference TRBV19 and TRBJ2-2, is DGGITQSPKYLFRKEGQNVTLSCEQNLNHDAMYWYRQDPGQGLRLIYYSQIVNDFQKGDIAEGYSVSREKKESFPLTVTSAQKNPTAFYLCASSIAGGFTGELFFGEGSRLTVL.

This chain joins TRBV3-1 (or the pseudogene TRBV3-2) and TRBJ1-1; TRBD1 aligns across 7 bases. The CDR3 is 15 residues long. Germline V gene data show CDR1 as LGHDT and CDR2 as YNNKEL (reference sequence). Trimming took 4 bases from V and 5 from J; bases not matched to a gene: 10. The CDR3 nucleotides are TGTGCCAGCAGCCGAGAATCGACAGGGAGGACTGAAGCTTTCTTT. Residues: CASSRESTGRTEAFF.

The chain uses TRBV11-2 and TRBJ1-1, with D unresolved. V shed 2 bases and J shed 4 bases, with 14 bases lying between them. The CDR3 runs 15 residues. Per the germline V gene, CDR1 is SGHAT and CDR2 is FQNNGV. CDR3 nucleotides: TGTGCCAGCAGCTTACCAGGAGGGCTTGGCACTGAAGCTTTCTTT. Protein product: CASSLPGGLGTEAFF.

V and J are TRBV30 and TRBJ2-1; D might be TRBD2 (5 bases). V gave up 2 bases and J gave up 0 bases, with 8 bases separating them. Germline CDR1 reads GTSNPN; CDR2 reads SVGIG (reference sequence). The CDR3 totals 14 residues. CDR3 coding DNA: TGTGCCTGGAGTTATGGGAGCTCCTACAATGAGCAGTTCTTC. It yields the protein CAWSYGSSYNEQFF.

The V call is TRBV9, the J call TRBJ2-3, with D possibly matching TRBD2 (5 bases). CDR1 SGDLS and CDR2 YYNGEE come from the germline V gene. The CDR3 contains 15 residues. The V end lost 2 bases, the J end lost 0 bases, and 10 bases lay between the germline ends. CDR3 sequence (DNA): TGTGCCAGCAGCGTGGAGGTGGACAGCACAGATACGCAGTATTTT. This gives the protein CASSVEVDSTDTQYF.

In DNA form, the CDR3 reads TGTGCCAGCAGACGGTCTAGCGGGGAAGAGACCCAGTACTTC. Its translation is CASRRSSGEETQYF. The chain uses TRBV6-6 and TRBJ2-5; 9 positions agree with TRBD2. The CDR3 contains 14 residues. From germline, CDR1 is MNHNY and CDR2 SVGAGI (reference sequence). Trimming removed 6 bases from V and 3 bases from J; junction bases left unmatched: 5.

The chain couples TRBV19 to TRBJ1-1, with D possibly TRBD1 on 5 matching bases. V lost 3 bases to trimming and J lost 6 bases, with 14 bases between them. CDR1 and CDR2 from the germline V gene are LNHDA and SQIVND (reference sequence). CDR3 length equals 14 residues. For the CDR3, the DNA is TGTGCCAGTAGTATCTATTGGCAGGGCGCTGAAGCTTTCTTT. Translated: CASSIYWQGAEAFF.

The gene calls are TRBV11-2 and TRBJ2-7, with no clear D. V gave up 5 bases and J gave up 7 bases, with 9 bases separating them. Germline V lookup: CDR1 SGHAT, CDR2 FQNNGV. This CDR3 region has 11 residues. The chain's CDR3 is CASSRVEEQYF. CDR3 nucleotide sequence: TGTGCCAGCAGCCGAGTGGAGGAGCAGTACTTC.

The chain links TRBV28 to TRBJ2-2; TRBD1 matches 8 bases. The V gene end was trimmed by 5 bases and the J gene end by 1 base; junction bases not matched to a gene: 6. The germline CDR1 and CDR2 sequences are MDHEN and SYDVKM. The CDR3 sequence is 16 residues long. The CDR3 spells CASSDTGGVNTGELFF. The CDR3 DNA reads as TGTGCCAGCAGTGATACAGGGGGTGTGAACACCGGGGAGCTGTTTTTT.

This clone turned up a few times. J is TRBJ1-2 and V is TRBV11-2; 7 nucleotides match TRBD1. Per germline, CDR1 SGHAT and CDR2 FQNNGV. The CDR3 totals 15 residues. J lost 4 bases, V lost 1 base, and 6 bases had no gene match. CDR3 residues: CASSLAQGKGYGYTF. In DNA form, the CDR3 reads TGTGCCAGCAGCTTAGCACAGGGGAAGGGCTATGGCTACACCTTC.

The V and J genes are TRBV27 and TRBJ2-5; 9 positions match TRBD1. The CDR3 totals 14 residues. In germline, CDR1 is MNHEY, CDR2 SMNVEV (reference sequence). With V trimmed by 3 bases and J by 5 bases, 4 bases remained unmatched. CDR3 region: CASSLGQGGETQYF. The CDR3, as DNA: TGTGCCAGCAGTTTGGGACAGGGCGGGGAGACCCAGTACTTC.